A selection of T cell receptor beta chains follows, all from one sample in a study of blood T cell repertoires in COVID-19. TCRdb's copy holds only in-frame clones and misses some; the assay was immunoSEQ multiplex PCR. The data contain fewer than 250,000 clones, 65% to 85% of them singletons. The specimen was peripheral blood. These receptor sequences come from a man between 50 and 59 years old with active or convalescent COVID-19. Both conserved end residues are part of each CDR3. The order of the fields is clone size, J gene, D gene, V gene, CDR3 DNA, CDR3 protein. A D gene is named only where the DNA matches it firmly. The listing skips clone size in some rows; elsewhere it reads once, few, many or a size class.

- TRBJ1-2 - TRBV24-1 TGTGCCACCATGCGTCTTCCGAAAGACCAGCGCTATGGCTACACCTTC CATMRLPKDQRYGYTF
few TRBJ2-7 - TRBV30 TGTGCCTGGAGCGTGTTGGGTAAAGGGCGAACGGACAAGTACTTC CAWSVLGKGRTDKYF
- TRBJ1-2 - TRBV6-2/TRBV6-3 TGTGCCAGCAGTTACTCTCGCTATGGCTACACCTTC CASSYSRYGYTF
- TRBJ2-5 - TRBV9 TGTGCCAGCAGCGTAACACTTGGGCGAGAGACCCAGTACTTC CASSVTLGRETQYF
- TRBJ2-3 - TRBV19 TGTGCCAGTAAAAGCGTCAGCACAGATACGCAGTATTTT CASKSVSTDTQYF
- TRBJ1-5 - TRBV28 TGTGCCAGCATTCCGGGAGGGGGTCAGCCCCAGCATTTT CASIPGGGQPQHF
- TRBJ2-5 TRBD2 TRBV5-1 TGCGCCAGCAGCTTACTTGTCCCGGGACTAGCGGGGGCCCAAGAGACCCAGTACTTC CASSLLVPGLAGAQETQYF
- TRBJ2-1 TRBD1 TRBV28 TGTGCCAGCAGTCTCACCGGGACAGAGTATGGGAATGAGCAGTTCTTC CASSLTGTEYGNEQFF
once TRBJ1-2 - TRBV5-6 TGTGCCAGCACCTCGGGGTTCGACTATGGCTACACCTTC CASTSGFDYGYTF
- TRBJ2-7 - TRBV10-3 TGTGCCATCAGTGAGTCGATAACTAGCTTCAACGAGCAGTACTTC CAISESITSFNEQYF
few TRBJ2-3 - TRBV24-1 TGTGCCACCAGTGACCCGGGAAGAGGCGGGACAGATACGCAGTATTTT CATSDPGRGGTDTQYF
- TRBJ1-1 TRBD1 TRBV6-5 TGTGCCAGCAGTTACCGACAGGGGAACACTGAAGCTTTCTTT CASSYRQGNTEAFF
- TRBJ1-2 - TRBV19 TGTGCCAGTAGTATATCCAGGCCCAACTATGGCTACACCTTC CASSISRPNYGYTF
few TRBJ1-3 - TRBV4-1 TGCGCCAGCAGCCTAGGGGACAAGTACGGAAACACCATATATTTT CASSLGDKYGNTIYF
- TRBJ1-1 - TRBV21-1 TGTGCCAGCAGCAAAAACAGGGGAGTCACTGAAGCTTTCTTT CASSKNRGVTEAFF
- TRBJ1-1 - TRBV4-1 TGCGCCAGCAGCCGCGGGGTTATGAACACTGAAGCTTTCTTT CASSRGVMNTEAFF
- TRBJ2-2 - TRBV5-6 TGTGCCAGCAGTGAACTTACAGGGTACACCGGGGAGCTGTTTTTT CASSELTGYTGELFF
- TRBJ1-3 - TRBV21-1 TGTGCCAGCAGTATAACCTCCGGGACAGGGGTCTCCGGAAACACCATATATTTT CASSITSGTGVSGNTIYF
- TRBJ1-2 - TRBV5-1 TGCGCCAGCAGCTCCGGGACAATTGGCTACACCTTC CASSSGTIGYTF
- TRBJ2-7 - TRBV30 TGTGCCTGGAGCCGCCAGTATGAGCAGTACTTC CAWSRQYEQYF
- TRBJ2-3 - TRBV6-5 TGTGCCAGCAGGAATCTGGGGGGAGGCGAGGGTACGCAGTATTTT CASRNLGGGEGTQYF
- TRBJ2-3 TRBD2 TRBV10-1 TGCGCCAGCAGCCCCAGGACTAGCGGGGCCACAGATACGCAGTATTTT CASSPRTSGATDTQYF
- TRBJ2-1 TRBD2 TRBV7-6 TGTGCCAGCAGCTTTGGACTAGCGGGAGTCAATGAGCAGTTCTTC CASSFGLAGVNEQFF
- TRBJ2-1 TRBD1 TRBV25-1 TGTGCCAGCGGTCCAAGAGGGACAGGGCAATTTGAGCAGTTCTTC CASGPRGTGQFEQFF
- TRBJ2-1 TRBD1 TRBV30 TGTGCCTGGGGGACAGGGGGCGATGAGCAGTTCTTC CAWGTGGDEQFF
- TRBJ1-4 - TRBV10-3 TGTGCCATCAGTGCCCGCGGACCGGACAACAAGAATGAAAAACTGTTTTTT CAISARGPDNKNEKLFF
- TRBJ2-7 - TRBV5-1 TGCGCCAGCAGCTTGTCCCTTGGGGGGGCAGAGGCAGAGCAGTACTTC CASSLSLGGAEAEQYF
- TRBJ1-3 - TRBV5-1 TGCGCCAGCAGCTTGGGACAGGAGGGAAACACCATATATTTT CASSLGQEGNTIYF
- TRBJ2-3 - TRBV11-3 TGTGCCAGCAGCTCGGGAGATGAGGATACGCAGTATTTT CASSSGDEDTQYF
- TRBJ1-1 - TRBV3-1/TRBV3-2 TGTGCCAGCAGCCAAGAACCAGGGAACACTGAAGCTTTCTTT CASSQEPGNTEAFF
few TRBJ1-2 TRBD1 TRBV7-6 TGTGCCAGCAGCTTAGAGATAGGGGGCGGCTATGGCTACACCTTC CASSLEIGGGYGYTF
- TRBJ1-2 - TRBV28 TGTGCCAGCAGTTTTTCAACAGGGTCAGGGGACACCTTC CASSFSTGSGDTF
- TRBJ2-5 TRBD2 TRBV27 TGTGCCAGCAGCTCCGAACTAGCGGGGGGGGAGACCCAGTACTTC CASSSELAGGETQYF
- TRBJ2-7 - TRBV27 TGTGCCAGCAGTTCCTACAGGGAGCCAACCTACGAGCAGTACTTC CASSSYREPTYEQYF
- TRBJ2-3 TRBD2 TRBV4-3 TGCGCCAGCGGATGGGGGAGGGGAACAGATACGCAGTATTTT CASGWGRGTDTQYF
few TRBJ1-2 TRBD1 TRBV5-4 TGTGCCAGCAGCTTGGCGGACAGGGGCGGCTACACCTTC CASSLADRGGYTF
- TRBJ2-1 - TRBV6-5 TGTGCCAGCAGTTACTTCGGCCGAGGGTCCTACAATGAGCAGTTCTTC CASSYFGRGSYNEQFF
- TRBJ1-2 - TRBV4-1 TGCGCCAGCTCGCCCCTTGGAGTCACTGGCTACACCTTC CASSPLGVTGYTF
- TRBJ2-1 TRBD2 TRBV10-2 TGCGCCAGCACACTACTAGCGGACTCCTACAATGAGCAGTTCTTC CASTLLADSYNEQFF
- TRBJ2-5 - TRBV7-2 TGTGCCAGCAGCTCTACAGGTCTGGCCCAGTACTTC CASSSTGLAQYF
- TRBJ2-7 - TRBV21-1 TGTGCCAGCAGCAATTCTGGCTGCCCTTCCTACGAGCAGTACTTC CASSNSGCPSYEQYF
- TRBJ2-7 - TRBV19 TGTGCCAGTAGTGCACGCGGCCCTAGCTCCTACGAGCAGTACTTC CASSARGPSSYEQYF
few TRBJ1-4 - TRBV28 TGTGCCAGCAGACCAGGGGTTCGCGAAACTAATGAAAAACTGTTTTTT CASRPGVRETNEKLFF
- TRBJ2-7 - TRBV9 TGTGCCAGCAGCGTACTCCTGGCGGGGAAGCAGTACTTC CASSVLLAGKQYF